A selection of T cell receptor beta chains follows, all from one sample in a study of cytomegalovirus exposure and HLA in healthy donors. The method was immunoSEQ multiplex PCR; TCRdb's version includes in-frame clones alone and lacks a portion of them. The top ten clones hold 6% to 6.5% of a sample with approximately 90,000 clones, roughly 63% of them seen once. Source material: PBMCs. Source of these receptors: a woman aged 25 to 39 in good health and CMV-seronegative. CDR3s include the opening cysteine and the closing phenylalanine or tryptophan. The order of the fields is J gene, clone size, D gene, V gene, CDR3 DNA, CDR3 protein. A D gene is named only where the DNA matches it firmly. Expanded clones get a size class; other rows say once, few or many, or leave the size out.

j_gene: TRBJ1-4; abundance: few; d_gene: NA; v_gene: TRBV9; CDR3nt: TGTGCCAGCAGTCCTTCGGGAGGGGGATACGAAAAACTGTTTTTT; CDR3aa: CASSPSGGGYEKLFF
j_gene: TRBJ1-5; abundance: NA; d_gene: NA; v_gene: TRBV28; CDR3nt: TGTGCCAGCAGCTCGACAGGCATTAATCAGCCCCAGCATTTT; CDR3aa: CASSSTGINQPQHF
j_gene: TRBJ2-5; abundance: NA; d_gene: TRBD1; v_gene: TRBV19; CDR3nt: TGTGCCAGTAGGAACGACAGGGGATCAGAGACCCAGTACTTC; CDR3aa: CASRNDRGSETQYF
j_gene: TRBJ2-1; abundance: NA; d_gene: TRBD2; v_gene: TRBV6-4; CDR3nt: TGTGCCAGCAGTTCCCTGCGGGGGGGTGAGCAGTTCTTC; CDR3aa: CASSSLRGGEQFF
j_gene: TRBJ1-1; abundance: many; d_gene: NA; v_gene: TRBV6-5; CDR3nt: TGTGCCAGCATCAAGGACGGCCTAAGGGGTGAAGCTTTCTTT; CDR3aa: CASIKDGLRGEAFF
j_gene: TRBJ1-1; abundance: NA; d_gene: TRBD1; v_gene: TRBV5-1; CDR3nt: TGCGCCAGCAGCTCCAGGGGGCGGGACGCTTTCTTT; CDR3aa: CASSSRGRDAFF
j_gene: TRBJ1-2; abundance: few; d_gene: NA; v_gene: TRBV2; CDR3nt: TGTGCCAGCAGTCGGGACATCACCGGAGGCTACACCTTC; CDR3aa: CASSRDITGGYTF
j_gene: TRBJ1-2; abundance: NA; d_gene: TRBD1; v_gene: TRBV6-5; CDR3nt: TGTGCCAGCAGTTACGACAGGGGAAATGGCTACACCTTC; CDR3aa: CASSYDRGNGYTF
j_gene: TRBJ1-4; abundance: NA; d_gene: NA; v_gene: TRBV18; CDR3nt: TGTGCCAGCTCACCTAGACAGGAGACTAATGAAAAACTGTTTTTT; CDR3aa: CASSPRQETNEKLFF
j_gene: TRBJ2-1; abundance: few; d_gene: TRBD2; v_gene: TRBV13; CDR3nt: TGTGCCAGCAGGTTGGGCGGGGGGGCGAGGGAGCAGTTCTTC; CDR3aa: CASRLGGGAREQFF
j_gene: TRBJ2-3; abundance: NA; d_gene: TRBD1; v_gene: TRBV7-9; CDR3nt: TGTGCCAGCAGTTTTGACAGGGTTACGCAGTATTTT; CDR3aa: CASSFDRVTQYF
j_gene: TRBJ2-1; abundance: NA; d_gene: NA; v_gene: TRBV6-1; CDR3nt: TGTGCCAGCATTGGGGCAGGACTAAATGAGCAGTTCTTC; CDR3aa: CASIGAGLNEQFF
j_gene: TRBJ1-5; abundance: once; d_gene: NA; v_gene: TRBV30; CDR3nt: TGTGCTTGCGGATTAAATCAGCCCCAGCATTTT; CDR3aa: CACGLNQPQHF